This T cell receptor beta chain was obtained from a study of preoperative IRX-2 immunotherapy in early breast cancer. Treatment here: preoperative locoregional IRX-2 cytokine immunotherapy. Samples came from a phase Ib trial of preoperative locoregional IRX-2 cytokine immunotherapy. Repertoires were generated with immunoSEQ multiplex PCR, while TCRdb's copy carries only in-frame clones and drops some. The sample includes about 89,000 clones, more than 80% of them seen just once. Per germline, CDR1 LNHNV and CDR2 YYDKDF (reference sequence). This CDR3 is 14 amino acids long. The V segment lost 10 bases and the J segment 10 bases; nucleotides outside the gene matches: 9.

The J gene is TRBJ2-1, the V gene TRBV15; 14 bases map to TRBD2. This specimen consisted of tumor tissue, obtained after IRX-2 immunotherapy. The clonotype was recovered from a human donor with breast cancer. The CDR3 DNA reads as TGTGCCAGCCATTCCGGGACTAGCGGGGGAGAGCAGTTCTTC. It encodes CASHSGTSGGEQFF. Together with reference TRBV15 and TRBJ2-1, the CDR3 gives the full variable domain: DAMVIQNPRYQVTQFGKPVTLSCSQTLNHNVMYWYQQKSSQAPKLLFHYYDKDFNNEADTPDNFQSRRPNTSFCFLDIRSPGLGDTAMYLCASHSGTSGGEQFFGPGTRLTVL.